This entry lists 5 T cell receptor beta chains sequenced from one sample in a study of shared clonotypes between healthy human individuals. Only CD45RO-negative cells positively selected for CCR7 counted as naive CD8 cells, so terminally differentiated effector memory CD45RA+ cells were excluded. The table came from immunoSEQ multiplex PCR; TCRdb's copy has only in-frame clones and leaves some out. The data show about 2.1 million clones, roughly 91% seen once. The sequenced sample consisted of naive CD8+ T cells from PBMCs. These receptors were taken from a young man in good health. Some clones in this sample may be carry-over from other donors' samples.

The V and J genes are TRBV5-6 and TRBJ2-7; tentative D call: TRBD2 (5 bases). Germline lookup yields CDR1 SGHDT and CDR2 YYEEEE. The V and J ends lost 0 bases and 3 bases respectively, with 16 bases between them. The CDR3 is made up of 16 amino acids. The CDR3 region is CASSLGSGTGFYEQYF. The CDR3 DNA sequence: TGTGCCAGCAGCTTGGGCTCGGGAACTGGGTTCTACGAGCAGTACTTC.

The V and J genes are TRBV7-8 and TRBJ2-3; 15 bases align to TRBD2. The CDR3 covers 18 residues. Germline V gene lookup returns CDR1 SGHVS and CDR2 FQNEAQ. Unmatched junction bases numbered 7, after V lost 2 bases and J lost 4 bases. The CDR3 coding sequence is TGTGCCAGCAGCTTAAGGACTAGCGGGAGGGCCCCCCCAGATACGCAGTATTTT. Translated: CASSLRTSGRAPPDTQYF.

CDR3 in amino acids: CASSSSPGEREWPDTQYF. CDR3 in DNA: TGTGCCAGCAGCTCCTCCCCGGGGGAGCGGGAGTGGCCAGATACGCAGTATTTT. The V and J genes are TRBV7-9 and TRBJ2-3, with 8 nucleotides matching TRBD2. Unmatched junction bases numbered 16, after V lost 4 bases and J lost 4 bases. CDR3 size: 18 residues. Per the germline V gene, CDR1 is SEHNR and CDR2 is FQNEAQ (reference sequence).

This chain uses TRBV14 with TRBJ2-4; 11 bases are shared with TRBD2. The CDR3 runs 16 residues. V lost 1 base to trimming and J lost 6 bases; unmatched junction nucleotides: 5. Germline CDR1 is SGHDN and CDR2 is FVKESK. CDR3 in DNA: TGTGCCAGCAGCCAAGGGGGCCTAGCGGGAGGAAACATTCAGTACTTC. Its translation: CASSQGGLAGGNIQYF.

This clone has just one count. In nucleotides, the CDR3 is TGTGCCAGCAGCCCGACGGGGAGCGGCAAAAACATTCAGTACTTC. Translated, it gives CASSPTGSGKNIQYF. This chain joins TRBV27 and TRBJ2-4, with D possibly matching TRBD2 (5 bases). V lost 6 bases and J lost 3, with 15 bases in between. CDR1 is MNHEY, CDR2 SMNVEV, per germline (reference sequence). The CDR3 covers 15 residues.